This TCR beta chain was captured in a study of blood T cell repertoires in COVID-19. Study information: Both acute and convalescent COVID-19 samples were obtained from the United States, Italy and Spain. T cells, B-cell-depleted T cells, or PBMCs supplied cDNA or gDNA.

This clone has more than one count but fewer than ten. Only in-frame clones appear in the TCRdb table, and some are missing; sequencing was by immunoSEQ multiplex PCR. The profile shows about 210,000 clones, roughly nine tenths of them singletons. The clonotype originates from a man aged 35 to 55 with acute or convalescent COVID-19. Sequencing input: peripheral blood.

Written as DNA, the CDR3 is TGTGCCATCAGTGAGTCCGGGCGACGGGGCTCTGGAAACACCATATATTTT. This sequence encodes CAISESGRRGSGNTIYF. The chain has TRBV10-3 and TRBJ1-3; D is unclear. V was cut by 0 bases and J by 0 bases, with 12 bases left in between. Germline values: CDR1 ENHRY, CDR2 SYGVKD. The CDR3 is made up of 17 amino acids.